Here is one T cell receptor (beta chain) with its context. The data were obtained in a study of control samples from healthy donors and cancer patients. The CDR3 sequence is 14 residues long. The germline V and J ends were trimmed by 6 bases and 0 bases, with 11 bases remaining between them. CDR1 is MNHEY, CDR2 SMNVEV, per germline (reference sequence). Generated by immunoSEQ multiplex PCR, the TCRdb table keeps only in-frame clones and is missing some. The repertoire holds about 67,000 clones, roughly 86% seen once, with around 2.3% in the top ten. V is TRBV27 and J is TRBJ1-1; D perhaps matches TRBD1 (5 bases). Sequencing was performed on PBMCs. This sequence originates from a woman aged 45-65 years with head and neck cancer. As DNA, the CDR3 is TGTGCCAGCAGGACCGGGACTTTGAACACTGAAGCTTTCTTT. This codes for CASRTGTLNTEAFF.